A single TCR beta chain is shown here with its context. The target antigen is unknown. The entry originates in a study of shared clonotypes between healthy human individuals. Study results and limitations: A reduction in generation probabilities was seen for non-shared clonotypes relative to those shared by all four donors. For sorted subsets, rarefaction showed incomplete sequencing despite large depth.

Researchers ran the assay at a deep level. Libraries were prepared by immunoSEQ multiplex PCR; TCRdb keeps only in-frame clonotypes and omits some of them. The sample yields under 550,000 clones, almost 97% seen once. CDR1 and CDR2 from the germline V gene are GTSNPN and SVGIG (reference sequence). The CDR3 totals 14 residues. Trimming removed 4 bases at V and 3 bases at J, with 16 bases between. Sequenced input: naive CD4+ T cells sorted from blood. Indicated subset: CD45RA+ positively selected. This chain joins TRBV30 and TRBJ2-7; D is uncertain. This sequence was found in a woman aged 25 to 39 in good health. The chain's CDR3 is CAWTPGPLFYEQYF. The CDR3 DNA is TGTGCCTGGACTCCAGGACCCTTGTTCTACGAGCAGTACTTC.